Listed below are T cell receptor beta chains from one sample, sequenced in a study of early T cells in non-severe SARS-CoV-2 infection. TCRdb ran MiXCR on the 5' RACE reads and lists one entry per CDR3 protein. The sample yields 28,000 or so distinct CDR3 sequences, roughly 5.6% seen once. Material: whole blood. These receptor sequences come from an adult who was a healthcare worker with PCR-confirmed SARS-CoV-2 infection or an uninfected control (not recorded which). The CDR3 runs from the conserved cysteine through the conserved F or W. Each record gives: CDR3 protein, J gene, V gene.

CASSPVQQETQYF TRBJ2-5 TRBV5-4
CASSYPYRQTTDTQYF TRBJ2-3 TRBV5-1
CASGQGATMNTEAFF TRBJ1-1 TRBV5-1
CASSRRDTEAFF TRBJ1-1 TRBV12-3/TRBV12-4
CSARSDLQGNEQFF TRBJ2-1 TRBV20-1
CASSVLAANNEQFF TRBJ2-1 TRBV9
CSAIERPQKIYNEQFF TRBJ2-1 TRBV29-1
CASSAWGGKSETQYF TRBJ2-5 TRBV7-2
CASSIGFGNQPQHF TRBJ1-5 TRBV19
CSARGWDNQPQHF TRBJ1-5 TRBV20-1
CASSPTPPTEAFF TRBJ1-1 TRBV6-5
CASSRYTGTNTPYGEQFF TRBJ2-1 TRBV7-2
CASSFRDRQSTDTQYF TRBJ2-3 TRBV28
CASSSLGLANYNEQFF TRBJ2-1 TRBV27
CASSSQRGSEQFF TRBJ2-1 TRBV7-2
CASSTPGLGRGELFF TRBJ2-2 TRBV7-2
CAISESPASYEQYF TRBJ2-7 TRBV10-3
CASSFQEMNTEAFF TRBJ1-1 TRBV12-3/TRBV12-4
CATSGTGQETQYF TRBJ2-5 TRBV24-1
CASSEGWTGNGYTF TRBJ1-2 TRBV6-1
CASSVEFSREDTQYF TRBJ2-3 TRBV6-1
CASSLGGNNEKLFF TRBJ1-4 TRBV12-3/TRBV12-4
CATSRDVETQYF TRBJ2-5 TRBV15
CASSSSSTSYEQYF TRBJ2-7 TRBV13
CASSKAQGGWNTEAFF TRBJ1-1 TRBV21-1
CASSLRSGGFTTSTDTQYF TRBJ2-3 TRBV7-2
CASSPRWTGGETQYF TRBJ2-5 TRBV9
CASSWGGGYEQYF TRBJ2-7 TRBV7-3
CASSMGLQNTGELFF TRBJ2-2 TRBV11-2
CASSPPQGGMAFF TRBJ1-1 TRBV18
CASSPQGVFFSGANVLTF TRBJ2-6 TRBV18
CASSEVGGGYEQYF TRBJ2-7 TRBV6-1
CASGVGVGLLYGYTF TRBJ1-2 TRBV5-6
CASSLGGLGVGDTQYF TRBJ2-3 TRBV7-9
CATLERASTGELFF TRBJ2-2 TRBV28
CAISESGTGVGEKLFF TRBJ1-4 TRBV10-3
CSARDGREKLFF TRBJ1-4 TRBV20-1
CSVVQASGPLSAQYF TRBJ2-3 TRBV29-1
CASSSGTFDGYTF TRBJ1-2 TRBV5-5
CASSSPFVGDQETQYF TRBJ2-5 TRBV5-1
CSAQGVTNEKLFF TRBJ1-4 TRBV29-1
CASSWTGGNQPQHF TRBJ1-5 TRBV6-6
CASSLGAGLLDEQYF TRBJ2-7 TRBV5-1
CASGGSSYNSPLHF TRBJ1-6 TRBV12-3/TRBV12-4
CASTDGGINQPQHF TRBJ1-5 TRBV28
CASSYLAGGTDTQYF TRBJ2-3 TRBV7-2
CATSPQMEGAYNEQFF TRBJ2-1 TRBV21-1
CASSLGNFDEQYF TRBJ2-7 TRBV5-6
CASSQEGTRSRAGELFF TRBJ2-2 TRBV4-2
CASSLGQDLQETQYF TRBJ2-5 TRBV7-9
CASSSGRGQGRSYEQYF TRBJ2-7 TRBV7-2
CASSKDRISLEFSYNEQFF TRBJ2-1 TRBV5-5
CATSDSPGAGVNTGELFF TRBJ2-2 TRBV24-1
CASSLDLSRSRDYGYTF TRBJ1-2 TRBV7-2
CAISESAGRSHEQYF TRBJ2-7 TRBV10-3
CASSFADRGDADTQYF TRBJ2-3 TRBV28
CSVVAVFSYEQYF TRBJ2-7 TRBV29-1
CASSYLADPLYNEQFF TRBJ2-1 TRBV7-8
CASTPIWASGTGEQFF TRBJ2-1 TRBV7-9
CASSERAYNEQFF TRBJ2-1 TRBV10-1